This record looks at one TCR beta chain sequence and its context. Its target is unknown. This record belongs to a study of PD-L1 blockade in urothelial cancer. Study-wide background: Of prior chemotherapy regimens, patients had received between 0 and 3. Blood was subjected to analysis at 3 weeks (second dose) and 6 weeks following treatment start. Overall study findings and caveats: Blood clones associated with the tumor expanded more at 3 weeks in durable-benefit patients.

Profiled with immunoSEQ multiplex PCR; TCRdb holds only in-frame clones, not every one. The sample yields 20,000 to 30,000 clones, 84% seen once. Patients' urothelial carcinoma was locally advanced or metastatic. The CDR3 sequence is 17 residues long. Germline CDR1 reads SEHNR; CDR2 reads FQNEAQ (reference sequence). J gave up 5 bases and V 2 bases, and 10 bases lay outside the gene matches. The source of this sequence is a man aged 70 or older with urothelial cancer. The sequences come from PBMCs, collected around atezolizumab (anti-PD-L1) treatment. The chain joins TRBV7-9 to TRBJ2-1; 9 bases agree with TRBD2. The CDR3 DNA follows: TGTGCCAGCAGCTTAAAAGTCAGACTAGCGGTGAACAATGAGCAGTTCTTC. Translated: CASSLKVRLAVNNEQFF.